A selection of T cell receptor beta chains follows, all from one sample in a study of blood T cell repertoires in COVID-19. The repertoire was sequenced with immunoSEQ multiplex PCR; TCRdb's copy has only in-frame clones and lacks some. The data contain under 200,000 clones, 70% to 90% of them singletons. The sequenced sample was PBMCs or T cells enriched from blood (not recorded which). These receptors came from a woman between 18 and 29 years old who had recovered from COVID-19. Each CDR3 is given with its conserved first and last residue.

V gene: TRBV28; J gene: TRBJ1-6; CDR3 protein: CASRARTGAGNSPLHF
V gene: TRBV30; J gene: TRBJ1-2; CDR3 protein: CAWSVGTGRRDGYTF
V gene: TRBV5-6; J gene: TRBJ1-2; CDR3 protein: CASSGNGGDNYGYTF
V gene: TRBV27; J gene: TRBJ2-7; CDR3 protein: CASRRQGSREQYF
V gene: TRBV6-2/TRBV6-3; J gene: TRBJ2-7; CDR3 protein: CASIPGLAEIYEQYF
V gene: TRBV30; J gene: TRBJ2-5; CDR3 protein: CAWSTLGLVGQETQYF
V gene: TRBV29-1; J gene: TRBJ1-5; CDR3 protein: CSVGSDRGNQPQHF
V gene: TRBV28; J gene: TRBJ1-4; CDR3 protein: CASSFSGGREKLFF
V gene: TRBV28; J gene: TRBJ1-2; CDR3 protein: CASSSPNGYTF
V gene: TRBV27; J gene: TRBJ2-3; CDR3 protein: CASSSGSWSDTQYF
V gene: TRBV28; J gene: TRBJ2-7; CDR3 protein: CASSFMSGRPEQYF
V gene: TRBV7-9; J gene: TRBJ2-5; CDR3 protein: CASSLGPLSEETQYF
V gene: TRBV6-2/TRBV6-3; J gene: TRBJ2-7; CDR3 protein: CASSLAGGPYEQYF
V gene: TRBV14; J gene: TRBJ2-5; CDR3 protein: CASSPLLERETQYF
V gene: TRBV28; J gene: TRBJ1-2; CDR3 protein: CASSLRGRGIGNYGYTF
V gene: TRBV5-6; J gene: TRBJ1-6; CDR3 protein: CASSLSSDSPLHF
V gene: TRBV2; J gene: TRBJ2-7; CDR3 protein: CASSHKRPSSYEQYF
V gene: TRBV15; J gene: TRBJ2-2; CDR3 protein: CTTSSGQTKRELFF
V gene: TRBV4-2; J gene: TRBJ1-1; CDR3 protein: CASSAVPTEAFF
V gene: TRBV4-3; J gene: TRBJ2-1; CDR3 protein: CASSQGTGGSYNEQFF
V gene: TRBV7-8; J gene: TRBJ2-5; CDR3 protein: CASRERLAGGETQYF
V gene: TRBV7-8; J gene: TRBJ2-7; CDR3 protein: CASSLVRGRTYEQYF
V gene: TRBV5-1; J gene: TRBJ1-6; CDR3 protein: CASSLAGSGSPLHF
V gene: TRBV29-1; J gene: TRBJ2-6; CDR3 protein: CSVDPGQSSGANVLTF
V gene: TRBV29-1; J gene: TRBJ1-2; CDR3 protein: CSVESAGAGYGYTF
V gene: TRBV2; J gene: TRBJ2-1; CDR3 protein: CASKLTRSYNEQFF